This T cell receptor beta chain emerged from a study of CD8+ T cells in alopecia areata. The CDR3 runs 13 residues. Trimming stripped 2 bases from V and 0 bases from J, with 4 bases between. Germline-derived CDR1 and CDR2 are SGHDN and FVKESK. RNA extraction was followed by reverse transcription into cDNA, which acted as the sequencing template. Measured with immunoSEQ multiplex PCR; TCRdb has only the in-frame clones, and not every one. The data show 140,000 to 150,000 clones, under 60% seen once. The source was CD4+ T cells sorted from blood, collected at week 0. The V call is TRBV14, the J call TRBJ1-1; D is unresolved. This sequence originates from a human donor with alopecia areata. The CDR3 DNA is TGTGCCAGCAGCCAACAGGTGAACACTGAAGCTTTCTTT. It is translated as CASSQQVNTEAFF.